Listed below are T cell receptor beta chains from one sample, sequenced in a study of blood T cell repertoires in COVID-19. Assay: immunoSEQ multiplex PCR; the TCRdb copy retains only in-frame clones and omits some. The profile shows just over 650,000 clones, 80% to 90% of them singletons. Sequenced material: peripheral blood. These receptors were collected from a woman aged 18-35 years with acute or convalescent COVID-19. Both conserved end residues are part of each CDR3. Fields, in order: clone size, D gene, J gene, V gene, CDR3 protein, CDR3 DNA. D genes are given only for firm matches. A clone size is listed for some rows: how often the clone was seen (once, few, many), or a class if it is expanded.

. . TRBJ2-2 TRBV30 CAWRAPTGNTGELFF TGTGCCTGGAGGGCCCCGACAGGGAACACCGGGGAGCTGTTTTTT
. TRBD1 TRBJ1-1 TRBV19 CASIMAGGLYTEAFF TGTGCCAGTATCATGGCAGGGGGCTTGTACACTGAAGCTTTCTTT
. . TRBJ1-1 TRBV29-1 CSVAYGGATEAFF TGCAGCGTGGCGTATGGGGGGGCAACTGAAGCTTTCTTT
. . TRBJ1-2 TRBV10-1 CASSEERHELRYTF TGCGCCAGCAGTGAGGAGAGACATGAGCTGCGCTACACCTTC
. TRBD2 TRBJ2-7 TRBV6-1 CASSGTSGGILGAKQYF TGTGCCAGCAGTGGCACTAGCGGGGGAATCCTGGGAGCCAAGCAGTACTTC
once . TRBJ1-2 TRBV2 CASLSGARTGYGYTF TGTGCCAGCTTGTCAGGGGCTCGTACGGGCTATGGCTACACCTTC
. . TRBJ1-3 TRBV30 CAWKGAGNTIYF TGTGCCTGGAAGGGGGCTGGAAACACCATATATTTT
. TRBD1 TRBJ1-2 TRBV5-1 CASSSTGTVSYGYTF TGCGCCAGCAGCTCTACCGGGACAGTAAGCTATGGCTACACCTTC
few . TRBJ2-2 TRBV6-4 CASKGGKDTGELFF TGTGCCAGCAAAGGGGGAAAGGACACCGGGGAGCTGTTTTTT
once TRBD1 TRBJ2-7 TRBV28 CASSMPGQGYEQYF TGTGCCAGCAGCATGCCGGGACAGGGCTACGAGCAGTACTTC
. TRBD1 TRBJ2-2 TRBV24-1 CATRGTANTGELFF TGTGCCACCCGAGGGACAGCGAACACCGGGGAGCTGTTTTTT
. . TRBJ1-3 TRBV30 CAWITGYSGNTIYF TGTGCCTGGATAACGGGGTACTCTGGAAACACCATATATTTT
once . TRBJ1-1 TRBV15 CATSRAPDSLNIGFMDTEAFF TGTGCCACCAGCAGAGCACCTGACAGCCTTAACATTGGGTTCATGGACACTGAAGCTTTCTTT
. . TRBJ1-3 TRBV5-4 CASSFQTGPSSGNTIYF TGTGCCAGCAGCTTCCAAACAGGGCCCAGCTCTGGAAACACCATATATTTT
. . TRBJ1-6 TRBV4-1 CASSQGAQNNSPLHF TGCGCCAGCAGCCAAGGGGCACAGAATAATTCACCCCTCCACTTT
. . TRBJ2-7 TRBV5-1 CASSPGLALGEQYF TGCGCCAGCAGCCCGGGACTGGCGTTGGGAGAGCAGTACTTC
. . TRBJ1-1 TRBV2 CASSEVVREGEAFF TGTGCCAGCAGTGAAGTGGTCAGGGAGGGTGAAGCTTTCTTT
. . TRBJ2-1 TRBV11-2 CASSLGAGWAHVGTYEQFF TGTGCCAGCAGCTTAGGGGCGGGATGGGCCCACGTAGGGACGTATGAGCAGTTCTTC
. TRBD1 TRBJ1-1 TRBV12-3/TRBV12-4 CGRTGPTEAFF TGTGGTCGGACAGGGCCCACTGAAGCTTTCTTT
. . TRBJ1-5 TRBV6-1 CASSEERASNQPQHF TGTGCCAGCAGTGAGGAGAGGGCGAGCAATCAGCCCCAGCATTTT
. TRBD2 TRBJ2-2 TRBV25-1 CASSDRGTTGGVAGELFF TGTGCCAGCAGTGACCGAGGGACGACGGGGGGAGTAGCCGGGGAGCTGTTTTTT
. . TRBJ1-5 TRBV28 CASSWDTRQPQHF TGTGCCAGCAGTTGGGACACCCGTCAGCCCCAGCATTTT
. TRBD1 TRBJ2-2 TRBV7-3 CASSPRTGANTGELFF TGTGCCAGCAGCCCACGGACAGGGGCTAACACCGGGGAGCTGTTTTTT
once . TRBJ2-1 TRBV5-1 CASSSIQGPYNEQFF TGCGCCAGCAGCTCTATACAGGGTCCCTACAATGAGCAGTTCTTC
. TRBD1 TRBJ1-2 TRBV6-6 CASYDETGNYGYTF TGTGCCAGCTACGATGAGACAGGGAACTATGGCTACACCTTC
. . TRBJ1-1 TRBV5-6 CASSFLLWQGSAFF TGTGCCAGCAGCTTTTTATTATGGCAGGGATCAGCTTTCTTT
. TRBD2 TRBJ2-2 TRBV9 CASSPWTSGDTGELFF TGTGCCAGCAGCCCTTGGACTAGCGGGGACACCGGGGAGCTGTTTTTT
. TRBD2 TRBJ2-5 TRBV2 CARQGLAGPQETQYF TGTGCCAGGCAAGGACTAGCGGGGCCCCAAGAGACCCAGTACTTC
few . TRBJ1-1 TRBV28 CASSPPDRYVGTEAFF TGTGCCAGCAGCCCCCCCGACAGGTACGTGGGCACTGAAGCTTTCTTT
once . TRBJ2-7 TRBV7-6 CASSPQVSGRYEQYF TGTGCCAGCAGCCCCCAGGTGAGCGGGCGATACGAGCAGTACTTC
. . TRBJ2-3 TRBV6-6 CASSHIYRADATDTQYF TGTGCCAGCAGTCACATCTACAGGGCAGACGCCACAGATACGCAGTATTTT
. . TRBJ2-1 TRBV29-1 CSVDGYNEQFF TGCAGCGTTGACGGCTACAATGAGCAGTTCTTC